This entry concerns a single T cell receptor (beta chain). The CDR3 sequence is 14 residues long. V lost 6 bases, J lost 7 bases, and 19 bases lay in between. Germline V gene data show CDR1 as ENHRY and CDR2 as SYGVKD. The data were produced by immunoSEQ multiplex PCR, yet TCRdb's version contains in-frame clones alone and is incomplete. The repertoire holds 70,000 to 95,000 clones, with about 91% as singletons. This entry belongs to a study of OX40 agonist ivuxolimab in advanced cancers. The material was CD4+ or CD8+ T cells sorted from blood, obtained in a trial of the OX40 agonist ivuxolimab. V is TRBV10-3 and J is TRBJ2-7; a weak D match, TRBD2 (6 bases). The clonotype was recovered from an adult with an advanced solid tumor such as melanoma, head and neck, liver or kidney cancer. The CDR3 DNA sequence: TGTGCCATCAGCACGGGACTTACGGGTAGGGAGCAGTACTTC. It codes for CAISTGLTGREQYF.